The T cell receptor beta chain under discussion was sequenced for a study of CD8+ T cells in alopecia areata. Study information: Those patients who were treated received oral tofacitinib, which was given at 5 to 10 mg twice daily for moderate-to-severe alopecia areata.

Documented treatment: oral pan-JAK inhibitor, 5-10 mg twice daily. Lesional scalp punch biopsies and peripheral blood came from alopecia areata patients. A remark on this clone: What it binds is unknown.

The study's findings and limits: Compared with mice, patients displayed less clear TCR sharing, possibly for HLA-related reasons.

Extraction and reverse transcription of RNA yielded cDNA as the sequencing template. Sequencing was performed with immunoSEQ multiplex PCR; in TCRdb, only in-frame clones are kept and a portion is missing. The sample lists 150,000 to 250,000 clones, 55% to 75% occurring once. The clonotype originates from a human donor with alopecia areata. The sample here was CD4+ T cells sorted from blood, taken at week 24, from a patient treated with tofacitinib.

CDR3 in amino acids: CASSRTGGDTGELFF. CDR3 in DNA: TGTGCCAGCAGCCGTACAGGGGGAGACACCGGGGAGCTGTTTTTT. The chain combines TRBV5-4 with TRBJ2-2; 8 positions match TRBD1. V lost 4 bases and J lost 3; bases outside the gene matches: 5. Germline V lookup: CDR1 SGHNT, CDR2 YYREEE (reference sequence). The CDR3 consists of 15 residues. The whole variable domain, remainder taken from reference TRBV5-4 and TRBJ2-2, is ETGVTQSPTHLIKTRGQQVTLRCSSQSGHNTVSWYQQALGQGPQFIFQYYREEENGRGNFPPRFSGLQFPNYSSELNVNALELDDSALYLCASSRTGGDTGELFFGEGSRLTVL.